The T cell receptor (beta chain) under discussion was sequenced for a study of vaccination effects on CD4 cells after COVID-19. Study findings and constraints: Only 1 of 255 vaccine-induced clones from healthy vaccinees cross-reacted with common cold coronaviruses. Marked contraction was observed in infection-induced and vaccine-induced clones late after vaccination.

CDR3 length equals 18 residues. Trimming removed 3 bases from V and 4 bases from J; junction bases left unmatched: 11. Germline-derived CDR1 and CDR2 are LGHNA and YNFKEQ. Subsequent to a culture period of more than 9 days, CD4+ T cells were isolated. TCRdb's copy holds only in-frame clones and misses some; the assay was immunoSEQ multiplex PCR. The table lists roughly 48,000 clones, 50% to 80% of them singletons, with 4.5% to 6.5% in the top ten. In regard to this clone: Antigen unknown.

The chain is built from TRBV4-2 and TRBJ2-1, with 11 nucleotides matching TRBD2. The clonotype comes from a human donor who received a COVID-19 vaccine. This specimen was CD4+ T cells from PBMCs cultured without peptide, taken before COVID-19 vaccination. CDR3 residues: CASSHRPPTSGVYNEQFF. The CDR3 DNA reads TGTGCCAGCAGCCACCGCCCCCCGACTAGCGGGGTTTACAATGAGCAGTTCTTC.